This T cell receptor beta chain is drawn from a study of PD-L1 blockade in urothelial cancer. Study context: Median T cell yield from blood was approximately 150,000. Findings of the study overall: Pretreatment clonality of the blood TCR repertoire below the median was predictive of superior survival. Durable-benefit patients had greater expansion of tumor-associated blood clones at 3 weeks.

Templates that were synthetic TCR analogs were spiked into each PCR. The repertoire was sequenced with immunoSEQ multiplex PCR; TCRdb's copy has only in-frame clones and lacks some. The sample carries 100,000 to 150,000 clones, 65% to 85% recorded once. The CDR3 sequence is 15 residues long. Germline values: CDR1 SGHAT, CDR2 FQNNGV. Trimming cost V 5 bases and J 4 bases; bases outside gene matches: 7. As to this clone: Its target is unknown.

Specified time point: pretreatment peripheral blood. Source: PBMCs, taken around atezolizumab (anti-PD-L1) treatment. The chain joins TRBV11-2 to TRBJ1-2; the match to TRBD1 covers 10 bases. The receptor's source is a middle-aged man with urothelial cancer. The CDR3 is CASSTGQGVGYGYTF. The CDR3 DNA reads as TGTGCCAGCAGCACAGGACAGGGGGTGGGCTATGGCTACACCTTC.